This section outlines one T cell receptor beta chain sequence together with its context. These data originate in a study of control samples from healthy donors and cancer patients. Here immunoSEQ multiplex PCR was the method, and the copy in TCRdb shows in-frame clones only, minus some. The sample yields over 50,000 clones, roughly 80% seen once. Germline CDR1 is SEHNR and CDR2 is FQNEAQ (reference sequence). The trim removed 1 base at V and 4 bases at J, leaving 0 bases unmatched. The CDR3 length is 13 residues. The clonotype originates from a man between 65 and 80 years old in good health. The sequenced sample consisted of blood. V and J are TRBV7-9 and TRBJ2-5; 7 bases are shared with TRBD2. CDR3 DNA sequence: TGTGCCAGCAGCTTAGGCGGGGGAGAGACCCAGTACTTC. It encodes CASSLGGGETQYF.